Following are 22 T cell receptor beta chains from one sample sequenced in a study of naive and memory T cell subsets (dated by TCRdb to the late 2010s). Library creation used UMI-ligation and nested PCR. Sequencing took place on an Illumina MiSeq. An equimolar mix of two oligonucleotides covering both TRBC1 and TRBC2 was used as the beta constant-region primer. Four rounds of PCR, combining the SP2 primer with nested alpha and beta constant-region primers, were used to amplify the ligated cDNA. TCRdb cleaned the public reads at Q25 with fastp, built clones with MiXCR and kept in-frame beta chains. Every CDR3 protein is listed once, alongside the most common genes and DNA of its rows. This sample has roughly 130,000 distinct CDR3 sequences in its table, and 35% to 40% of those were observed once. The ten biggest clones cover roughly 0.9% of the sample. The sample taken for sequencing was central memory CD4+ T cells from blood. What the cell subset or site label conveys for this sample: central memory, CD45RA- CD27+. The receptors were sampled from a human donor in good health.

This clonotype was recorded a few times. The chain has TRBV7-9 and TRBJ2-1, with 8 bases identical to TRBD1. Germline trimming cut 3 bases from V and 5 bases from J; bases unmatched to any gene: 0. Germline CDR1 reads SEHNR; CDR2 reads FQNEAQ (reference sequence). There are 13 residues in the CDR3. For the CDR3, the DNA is TGTGCCAGCAGCTTGGACAGGGACAATGAGCAGTTCTTC. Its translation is CASSLDRDNEQFF.

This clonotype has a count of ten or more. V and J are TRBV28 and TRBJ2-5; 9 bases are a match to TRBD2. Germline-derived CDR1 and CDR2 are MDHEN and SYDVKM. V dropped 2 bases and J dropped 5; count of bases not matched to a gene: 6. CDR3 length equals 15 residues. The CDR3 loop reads CASSLAGLASETQYF. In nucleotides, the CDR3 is TGTGCCAGCAGTTTAGCGGGACTAGCTTCGGAGACCCAGTACTTC.

Written as DNA, the CDR3 is TGTGCCAGCAGTTCCAGCTGGGACAATCAGCCCCAGCATTTT. Amino acid sequence: CASSSSWDNQPQHF. The J gene is TRBJ1-5, the V gene TRBV6-5; D not certain. Per the germline V gene, CDR1 is MNHEY and CDR2 is SVGAGI. The length of the CDR3 is 14 residues. Trimming pared 4 bases from V and 3 bases from J, leaving 10 bases between.

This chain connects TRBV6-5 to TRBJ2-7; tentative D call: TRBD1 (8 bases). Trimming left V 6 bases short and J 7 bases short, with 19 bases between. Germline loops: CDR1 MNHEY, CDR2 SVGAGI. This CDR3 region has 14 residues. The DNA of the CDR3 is TGTGCCAGCAGAAGAGGACAGGGACTACGTGAGCAGTACTTC. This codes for CASRRGQGLREQYF.

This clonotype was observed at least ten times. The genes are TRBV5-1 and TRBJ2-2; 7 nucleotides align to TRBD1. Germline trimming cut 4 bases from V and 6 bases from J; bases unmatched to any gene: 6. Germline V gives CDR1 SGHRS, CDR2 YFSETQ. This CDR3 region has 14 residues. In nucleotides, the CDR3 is TGCGCCAGCAGCCAAGAGGGGGCACCCGGGGAGCTGTTTTTT. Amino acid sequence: CASSQEGAPGELFF.

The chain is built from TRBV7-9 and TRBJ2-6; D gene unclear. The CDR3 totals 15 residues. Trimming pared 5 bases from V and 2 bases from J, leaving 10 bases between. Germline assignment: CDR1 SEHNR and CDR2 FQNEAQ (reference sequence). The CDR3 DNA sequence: TGTGCCAGCAGCCGCCACTTGGCTGGGGCCAACGTCCTGACTTTC. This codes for CASSRHLAGANVLTF.

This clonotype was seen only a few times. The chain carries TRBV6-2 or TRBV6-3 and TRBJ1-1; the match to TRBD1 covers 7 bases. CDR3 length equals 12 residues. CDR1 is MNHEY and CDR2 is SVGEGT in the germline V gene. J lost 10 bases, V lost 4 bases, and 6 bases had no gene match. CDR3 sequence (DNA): TGTGCCAGCAGTTCGGGGACAGTTGGAGCTTTCTTT. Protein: CASSSGTVGAFF.

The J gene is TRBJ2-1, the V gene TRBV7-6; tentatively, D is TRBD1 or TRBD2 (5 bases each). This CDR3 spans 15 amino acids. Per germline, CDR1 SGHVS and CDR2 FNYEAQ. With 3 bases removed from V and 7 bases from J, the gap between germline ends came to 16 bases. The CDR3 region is CASSFRDLPQNEQFF. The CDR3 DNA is TGTGCCAGCAGCTTCCGGGACCTCCCCCAAAATGAGCAGTTCTTC.

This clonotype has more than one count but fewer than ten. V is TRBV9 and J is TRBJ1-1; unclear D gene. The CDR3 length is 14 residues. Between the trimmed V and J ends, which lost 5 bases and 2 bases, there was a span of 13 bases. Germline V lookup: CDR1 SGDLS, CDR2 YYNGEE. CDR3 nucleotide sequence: TGTGCCAGCAGGAAGGGAGGGAGTAACACTGAAGCTTTCTTT. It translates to CASRKGGSNTEAFF.

In nucleotides, the CDR3 is TGCGCCAGCAGCTTGGGACTGGGCCAAGAGACCCAGTACTTC. It translates to CASSLGLGQETQYF. The V gene is TRBV5-1, the J gene TRBJ2-5; no definite D call. Germline lookup yields CDR1 SGHRS and CDR2 YFSETQ. This CDR3 region has 14 residues. With 0 bases removed from V and 1 base from J, the gap between germline ends came to 7 bases.

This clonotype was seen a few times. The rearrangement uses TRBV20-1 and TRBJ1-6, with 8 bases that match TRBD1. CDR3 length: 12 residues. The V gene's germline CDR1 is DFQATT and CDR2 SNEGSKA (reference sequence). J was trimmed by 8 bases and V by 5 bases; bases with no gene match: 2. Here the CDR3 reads CSAPTGDSPLHF. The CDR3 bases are TGCAGTGCTCCGACAGGGGATTCACCCCTCCACTTT.

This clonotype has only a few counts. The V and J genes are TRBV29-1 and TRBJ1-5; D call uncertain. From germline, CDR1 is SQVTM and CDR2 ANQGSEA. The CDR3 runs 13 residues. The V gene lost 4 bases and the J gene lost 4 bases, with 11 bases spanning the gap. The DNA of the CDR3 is TGCAGCGTTGTATTCGGGCTAAATCAGCCCCAGCATTTT. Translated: CSVVFGLNQPQHF.

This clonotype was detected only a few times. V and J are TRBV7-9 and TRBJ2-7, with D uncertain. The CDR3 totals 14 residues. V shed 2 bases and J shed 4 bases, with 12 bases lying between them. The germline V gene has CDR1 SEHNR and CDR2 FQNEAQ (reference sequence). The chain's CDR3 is CASSLTLSRYEQYF. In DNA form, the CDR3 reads TGTGCCAGCAGCTTAACACTCAGCAGATACGAGCAGTACTTC.

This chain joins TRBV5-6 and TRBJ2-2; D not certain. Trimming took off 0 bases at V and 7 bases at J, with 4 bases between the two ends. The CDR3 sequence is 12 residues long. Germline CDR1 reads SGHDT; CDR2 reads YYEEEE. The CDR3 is CASSLEVGELFF. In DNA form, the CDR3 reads TGTGCCAGCAGCTTGGAGGTCGGGGAGCTGTTTTTT. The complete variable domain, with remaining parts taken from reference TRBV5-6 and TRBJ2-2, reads DAGVTQSPTHLIKTRGQQVTLRCSPKSGHDTVSWYQQALGQGPQFIFQYYEEEERQRGNFPDRFSGHQFPNYSSELNVNALLLGDSALYLCASSLEVGELFFGEGSRLTVL.

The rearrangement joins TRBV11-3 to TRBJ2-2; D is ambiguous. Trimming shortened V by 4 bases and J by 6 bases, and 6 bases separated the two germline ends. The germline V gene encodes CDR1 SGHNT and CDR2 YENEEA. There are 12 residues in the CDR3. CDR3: CASSSLAGELFF. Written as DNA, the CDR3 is TGTGCCAGCAGCTCCCTCGCCGGGGAGCTGTTTTTT.

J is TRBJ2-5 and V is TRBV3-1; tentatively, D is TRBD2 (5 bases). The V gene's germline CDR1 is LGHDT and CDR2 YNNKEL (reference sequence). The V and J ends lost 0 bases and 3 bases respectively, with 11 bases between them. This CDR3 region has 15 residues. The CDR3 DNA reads TGTGCCAGCAGCCAAGATAGAACGGGGAAAGAGACCCAGTACTTC. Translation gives CASSQDRTGKETQYF.

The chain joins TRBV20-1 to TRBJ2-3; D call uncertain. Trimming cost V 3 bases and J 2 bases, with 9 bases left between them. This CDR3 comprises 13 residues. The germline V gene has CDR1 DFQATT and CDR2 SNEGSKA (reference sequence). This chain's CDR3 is CSASIYVTDTQYF. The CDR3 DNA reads TGCAGTGCTAGTATTTATGTCACAGATACGCAGTATTTT.

Here the CDR3 DNA reads TGTGCCAGCAGCCTCCAGGGGGGTCAGCCCCAGCATTTT. The encoded protein is CASSLQGGQPQHF. The chain has TRBV7-3 and TRBJ1-5; the match to TRBD1 covers 7 bases. Germline lookup yields CDR1 SGHTA and CDR2 FQGTGA. This CDR3 has 13 residues. V was pared by 5 bases and J by 6 bases, with 4 bases of the junction left unmatched.

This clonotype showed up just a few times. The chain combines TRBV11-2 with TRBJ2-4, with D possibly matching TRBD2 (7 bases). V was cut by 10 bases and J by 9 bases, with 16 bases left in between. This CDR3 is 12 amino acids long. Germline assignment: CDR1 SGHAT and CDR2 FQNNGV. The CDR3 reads CATGGRQAIQYF. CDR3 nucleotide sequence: TGTGCCACCGGGGGGCGACAGGCCATTCAGTACTTC.

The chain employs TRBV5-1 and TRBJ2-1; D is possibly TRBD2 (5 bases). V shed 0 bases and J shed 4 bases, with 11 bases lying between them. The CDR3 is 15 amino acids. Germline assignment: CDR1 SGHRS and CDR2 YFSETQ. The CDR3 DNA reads TGCGCCAGCAGCTTGGCCGGGTCGGGGTACAATGAGCAGTTCTTC. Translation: CASSLAGSGYNEQFF.

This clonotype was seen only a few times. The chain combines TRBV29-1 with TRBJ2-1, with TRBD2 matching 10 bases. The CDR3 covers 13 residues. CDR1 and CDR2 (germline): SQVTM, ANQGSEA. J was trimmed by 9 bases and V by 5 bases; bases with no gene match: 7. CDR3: CSVSTSGIGEQFF. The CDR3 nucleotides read TGCAGCGTTTCTACTAGCGGGATTGGTGAGCAGTTCTTC.

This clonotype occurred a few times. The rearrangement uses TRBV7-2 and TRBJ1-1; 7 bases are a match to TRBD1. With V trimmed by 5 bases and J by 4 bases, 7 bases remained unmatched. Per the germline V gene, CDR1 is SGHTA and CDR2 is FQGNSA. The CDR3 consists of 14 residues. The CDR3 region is CASSAGQLSTEAFF. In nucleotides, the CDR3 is TGTGCCAGCAGCGCGGGACAGTTAAGCACTGAAGCTTTCTTT.